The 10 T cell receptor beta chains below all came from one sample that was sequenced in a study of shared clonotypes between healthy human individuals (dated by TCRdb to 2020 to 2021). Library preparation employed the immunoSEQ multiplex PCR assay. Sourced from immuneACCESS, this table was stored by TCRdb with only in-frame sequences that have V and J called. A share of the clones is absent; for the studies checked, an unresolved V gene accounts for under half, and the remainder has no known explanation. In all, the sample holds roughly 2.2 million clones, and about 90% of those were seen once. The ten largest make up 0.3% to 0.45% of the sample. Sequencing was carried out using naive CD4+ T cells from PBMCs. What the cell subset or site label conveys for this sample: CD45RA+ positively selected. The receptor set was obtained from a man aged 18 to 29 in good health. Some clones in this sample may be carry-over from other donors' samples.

The chain's CDR3 is CATSRDRPGSGNTIYF. DNA for the CDR3: TGTGCCACCAGCAGAGACAGGCCGGGATCTGGAAACACCATATATTTT. This rearrangement joins TRBV15 to TRBJ1-3; D is undetermined. The V end lost 0 bases, the J end lost 1 base, and 10 bases lay between the germline ends. There are 16 residues in the CDR3. The V gene's germline CDR1 is LNHNV and CDR2 YYDKDF (reference sequence).

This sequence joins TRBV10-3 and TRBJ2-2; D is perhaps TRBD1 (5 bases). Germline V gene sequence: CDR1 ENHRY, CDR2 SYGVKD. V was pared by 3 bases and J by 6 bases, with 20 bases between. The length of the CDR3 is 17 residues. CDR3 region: CAISESPPRVIAGELFF. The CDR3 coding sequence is TGTGCCATCAGTGAATCTCCCCCCAGGGTGATCGCCGGGGAGCTGTTTTTT.

The CDR3 loop reads CASSLAASTDTQYF. The DNA of the CDR3 is TGTGCCAGCAGCTTAGCGGCTAGCACAGATACGCAGTATTTT. The chain employs TRBV7-9 and TRBJ2-3; D not certain. The V and J ends lost 0 bases and 0 bases respectively, with 4 bases between them. CDR1 is SEHNR and CDR2 is FQNEAQ in the germline V gene (reference sequence). This CDR3 region has 14 residues.

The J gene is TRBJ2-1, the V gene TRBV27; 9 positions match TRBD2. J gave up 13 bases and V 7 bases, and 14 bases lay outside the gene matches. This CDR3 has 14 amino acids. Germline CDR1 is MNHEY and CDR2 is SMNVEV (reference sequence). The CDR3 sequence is CASIQTNGGLAQFF. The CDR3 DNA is TGTGCCAGCATCCAAACGAACGGGGGACTAGCCCAGTTCTTC.

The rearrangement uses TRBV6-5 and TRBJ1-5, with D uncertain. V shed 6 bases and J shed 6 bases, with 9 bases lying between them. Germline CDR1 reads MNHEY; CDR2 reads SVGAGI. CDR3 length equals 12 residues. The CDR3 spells CASRGEGQPQHF. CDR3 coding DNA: TGTGCCAGCAGGGGAGAAGGTCAGCCCCAGCATTTT.

For the CDR3, the DNA is TGTGCCAGTAGTATAGGACAGGCAACTTATGGCTACACCTTC. Translating gives CASSIGQATYGYTF. V is TRBV19 and J is TRBJ1-2; tentative D call: TRBD1 (6 bases). CDR1 is LNHDA and CDR2 is SQIVND in the germline V gene (reference sequence). V lost 1 base and J lost 5, with 11 bases in between. This CDR3 is 14 amino acids long.

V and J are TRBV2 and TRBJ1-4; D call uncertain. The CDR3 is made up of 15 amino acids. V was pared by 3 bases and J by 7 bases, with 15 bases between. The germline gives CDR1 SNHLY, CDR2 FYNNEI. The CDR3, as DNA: TGTGCCAGCAGTGACGCACCGGGCTACGCTGAAAAACTGTTTTTT. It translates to CASSDAPGYAEKLFF.

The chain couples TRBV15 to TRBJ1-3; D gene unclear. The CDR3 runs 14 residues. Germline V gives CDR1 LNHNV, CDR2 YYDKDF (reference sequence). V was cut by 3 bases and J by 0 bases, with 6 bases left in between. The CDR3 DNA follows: TGTGCCACCAGCAGGGACTACTCTGGAAACACCATATATTTT. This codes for CATSRDYSGNTIYF. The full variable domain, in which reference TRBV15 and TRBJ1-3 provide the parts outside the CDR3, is DAMVIQNPRYQVTQFGKPVTLSCSQTLNHNVMYWYQQKSSQAPKLLFHYYDKDFNNEADTPDNFQSRRPNTSFCFLDIRSPGLGDTAMYLCATSRDYSGNTIYFGEGSWLTVV.

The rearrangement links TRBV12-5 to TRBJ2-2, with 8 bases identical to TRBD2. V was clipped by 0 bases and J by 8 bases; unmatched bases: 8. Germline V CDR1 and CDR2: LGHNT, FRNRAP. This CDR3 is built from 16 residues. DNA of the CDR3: TGTGCTAGTGGTTTGGTACTGAGCGGGAGACCGGGGGAGCTGTTTTTT. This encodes CASGLVLSGRPGELFF.

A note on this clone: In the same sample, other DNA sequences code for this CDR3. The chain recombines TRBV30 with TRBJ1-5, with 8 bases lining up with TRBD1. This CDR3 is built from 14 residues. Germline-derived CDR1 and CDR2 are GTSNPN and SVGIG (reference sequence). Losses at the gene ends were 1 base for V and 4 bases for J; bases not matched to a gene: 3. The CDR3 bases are TGTGCCTGGAGTGCCGGGACAGGAAATCAGCCCCAGCATTTT. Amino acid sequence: CAWSAGTGNQPQHF.